This T cell receptor (beta chain) was sequenced during a study of shared clonotypes between healthy human individuals. Study-level findings and limits: Among the subsets, naive ones generally showed larger estimated richness than memory ones. Since donors were few, the genetic and exposure-history diversity represented was limited. Expectations were that clonotype sharing among donors would be affected by sequencing depth.

Libraries were prepared by immunoSEQ multiplex PCR; TCRdb keeps only in-frame clonotypes and omits some of them. This repertoire shows some 2 million clones, roughly 96% found once; its top ten account for 0.1% to 0.15%. Those who donated, Caucasian adults without exception, all lived in Nashville, Tennessee. The V and J ends lost 0 bases and 7 bases, in that order; junction bases with no gene match: 13. Germline V CDR1 and CDR2: SGHRS, YFSETQ. The CDR3 spans 18 residues. On this clone itself: As yet, its antigen is unknown.

J is TRBJ1-2 and V is TRBV5-1; TRBD1 agrees at 12 bases. Material: naive CD4+ T cells sorted from blood. The subset was: CD45RA+ positively selected. This clonotype was obtained from a young man in good health. The CDR3 region has the DNA TGCGCCAGCAGCTTGGCCCCGGGGGGGACAGGGGGCTTCGGTGGCTACACCTTC. As protein: CASSLAPGGTGGFGGYTF.